Listed here are 19 T cell receptor beta chains from one sample, sequenced in a study of T cell responses to AZD1222 COVID-19 vaccine. The data were produced by immunoSEQ multiplex PCR, yet TCRdb's version contains in-frame clones alone and is incomplete. The profile covers about 110,000 clones, with around 92% appearing a single time and roughly 9% taken by the ten largest. This material consisted of peripheral blood, taken 28 days after the second AZD1222 dose. The source is an adult who received the AZD1222 COVID-19 vaccine.

This chain's CDR3 is CASSTISERETQYF. In nucleotides, the CDR3 is TGTGCCAGCAGCACCATTTCCGAGAGGGAGACCCAGTACTTC. The chain combines TRBV27 with TRBJ2-5, with D unclear. The CDR3 totals 14 residues. Trimming took 6 bases from V and 5 from J, leaving 16 bases between them. Germline V gives CDR1 MNHEY, CDR2 SMNVEV (reference sequence).

The genes are TRBV15 and TRBJ1-5; D not resolved. The CDR3 runs to 13 residues. The germline V gene has CDR1 LNHNV and CDR2 YYDKDF (reference sequence). V lost 11 bases to trimming and J lost 1 base, with 12 bases between them. CDR3 amino acids: CAPLPGSNQPQHF. As DNA, the CDR3 is TGTGCCCCCCTTCCGGGGAGCAATCAGCCCCAGCATTTT.

This clone was detected only a few times. This chain joins TRBV6-4 and TRBJ2-1; D gene unclear. The V end was cut by 4 bases, the J end by 9 bases, with 16 bases between. There are 14 residues in the CDR3. CDR1 is MRHNA and CDR2 is SNTAGT in the germline V gene. CDR3 loop: CASSGHSQTSEQFF. As DNA, the CDR3 is TGTGCCAGCAGTGGCCACAGCCAGACGAGTGAGCAGTTCTTC.

J is TRBJ2-6 and V is TRBV6-4; the D gene is possibly TRBD2 (5 bases). Trimming shortened V by 5 bases and J by 0 bases, and 11 bases separated the two germline ends. Germline V CDR1 and CDR2: MRHNA, SNTAGT. The length of the CDR3 is 16 residues. CDR3 in DNA: TGTGCCAGCAGTAGCGCTCGGGGCTCTGGGGCCAACGTCCTGACTTTC. This encodes CASSSARGSGANVLTF.

The V gene is TRBV10-3, the J gene TRBJ2-7; D possibly corresponds to TRBD2 (5 bases). V gave up 10 bases and J gave up 8 bases, with 21 bases separating them. Per germline, CDR1 ENHRY and CDR2 SYGVKD. CDR3 length equals 13 residues. CDR3 coding DNA: TGTGCCACCCGGGATAGTTCTCAGACGCAGCAGTACTTC. This codes for CATRDSSQTQQYF.

This clone has just one count. Written as DNA, the CDR3 is TGTGCCAGTAGCAGTTTTACTAGCGGGAGCCACGAGCAGTACTTC. Translation gives CASSSFTSGSHEQYF. This chain connects TRBV19 to TRBJ2-7; 11 bases are shared with TRBD2. The CDR3 runs to 15 residues. With 6 bases clipped from V and 5 bases from J, the junction kept 9 bases outside the gene matches. The germline V gene has CDR1 LNHDA and CDR2 SQIVND (reference sequence).

In this sample, this clone turned up a few times. The V and J genes are TRBV13 and TRBJ2-7, with 7 bases aligning to TRBD1. V lost 3 bases and J lost 0; bases outside the gene matches: 2. Germline values: CDR1 PRHDT, CDR2 FYEKMQ (reference sequence). The CDR3 loop spans 14 amino acids. The CDR3 DNA follows: TGTGCCAGCAGCTTTTCAGGGGGCTCCTACGAGCAGTACTTC. Protein sequence: CASSFSGGSYEQYF.

CDR3 coding DNA: TGTGCCAGCAGTCTAACAAACAACCAGCCCCAGCATTTT. This translates into CASSLTNNQPQHF. This chain joins TRBV28 and TRBJ1-5; no clear D gene. Between the trimmed V and J ends, which lost 5 bases and 7 bases, there was a span of 12 bases. The CDR3 has 13 amino acids. Germline V gene data show CDR1 as MDHEN and CDR2 as SYDVKM.

V is TRBV19 and J is TRBJ2-1; 13 bases are shared with TRBD2. The CDR3 contains 16 residues. Germline V gene sequence: CDR1 LNHDA, CDR2 SQIVND (reference sequence). V shed 11 bases and J 3 bases; nucleotides not matched to a gene: 10. The CDR3 nucleotides are TGTGCCGGACGGACTAGCGGGAGCCCTCGCTACAATGAGCAGTTCTTC. Translated: CAGRTSGSPRYNEQFF.

The chain is built from TRBV29-1 and TRBJ2-7; possible D gene TRBD2, 7 bases. Deletions cut 5 bases from V and 6 bases from J, with 17 bases between. Germline CDR1 is SQVTM and CDR2 is ANQGSEA. The CDR3 has 13 residues. The CDR3 DNA sequence: TGCAGCGTTATAGGGGGGGCGCGCGGCGAGCAGTACTTC. It translates to CSVIGGARGEQYF.

V usage is TRBV5-3 and J usage is TRBJ1-1; D not resolved. TRBV5-3 is identified as an open reading frame with a role that is uncertain. The CDR3 is made up of 12 amino acids. V dropped 10 bases and J dropped 0 bases, with 10 bases sitting between them. The CDR3, as DNA: TGTGCCGCACAGATTCTGAACACTGAAGCTTTCTTT. Its protein is CAAQILNTEAFF.

The V and J genes are TRBV4-1 and TRBJ1-1; D call uncertain. Germline V lookup: CDR1 MGHRA, CDR2 YSYEKL. The germline V and J ends were trimmed by 2 bases and 6 bases, with 22 bases remaining between them. This CDR3 contains 17 residues. This CDR3 is CASSQNNMGFASPEAFF. DNA for the CDR3: TGCGCCAGCAGCCAAAATAATATGGGGTTTGCGTCTCCTGAAGCTTTCTTT.

The genes are TRBV6-5 and TRBJ2-3, with D maybe TRBD1 (5 bases). CDR1 MNHEY and CDR2 SVGAGI come from the germline V gene. Between the trimmed V and J ends, which lost 4 bases and 2 bases, there was a span of 10 bases. This CDR3 is 14 amino acids long. In nucleotides, the CDR3 is TGTGCCAGCAGTTTGACAGCATTCACAGATACGCAGTATTTT. This sequence encodes CASSLTAFTDTQYF.

The rearrangement joins TRBV5-1 to TRBJ2-7; D gene uncertain. CDR3 size: 14 residues. The ends were cut back, 0 bases at V and 2 bases at J, with 9 bases in the middle. Germline CDR1 is SGHRS and CDR2 is YFSETQ. The DNA for the CDR3 is TGCGCCAGCAGCTTGGCGCCCAATCCCTACGAGCAGTACTTC. Translated, it gives CASSLAPNPYEQYF.

The chain combines TRBV19 with TRBJ1-1; D is undetermined. This CDR3 has 13 amino acids. V dropped 2 bases and J dropped 1 base, with 5 bases sitting between them. Germline CDR1 is LNHDA and CDR2 is SQIVND (reference sequence). CDR3 in amino acids: CASSIRRNTEAFF. The CDR3 DNA reads TGTGCCAGTAGTATACGTAGGAACACTGAAGCTTTCTTT. Together with reference TRBV19 and TRBJ1-1, the CDR3 gives the full variable domain: DGGITQSPKYLFRKEGQNVTLSCEQNLNHDAMYWYRQDPGQGLRLIYYSQIVNDFQKGDIAEGYSVSREKKESFPLTVTSAQKNPTAFYLCASSIRRNTEAFFGQGTRLTVV.

The V and J genes are TRBV11-2 and TRBJ1-5; D may be TRBD1 (5 bases). The CDR3 loop spans 14 amino acids. In germline, CDR1 is SGHAT, CDR2 FQNNGV. V was pared by 2 bases and J by 7 bases, with 12 bases between. The CDR3 coding sequence is TGTGCCAGCAGCTTATATAGAGGGGAGCAGCCCCAGCATTTT. Amino acids: CASSLYRGEQPQHF.

The chain uses TRBV18 and TRBJ1-2, with 10 positions matching TRBD1. Losses at the gene ends were 0 bases for V and 2 bases for J; bases not matched to a gene: 3. CDR1 and CDR2 (germline): KGHSH, LQKENI. This CDR3 spans 16 amino acids. The CDR3 protein is CASSPPGQGQNYGYTF. DNA for the CDR3: TGTGCCAGCTCACCACCGGGACAGGGGCAGAACTATGGCTACACCTTC.

This clone was found once. This chain links TRBV4-1 with TRBJ1-5; D gene ambiguous. The CDR3 consists of 15 residues. The V gene's germline CDR1 is MGHRA and CDR2 YSYEKL. The V end was cut by 1 base, the J end by 4 bases, with 11 bases between. The CDR3 bases are TGCGCCAGCAGCCAAGGTAGAGGAACGAATCAGCCCCAGCATTTT. Amino acid sequence: CASSQGRGTNQPQHF.

V gene TRBV5-1 combines with J gene TRBJ2-5; tentative D call: TRBD2 (5 bases). Germline CDR1 reads SGHRS; CDR2 reads YFSETQ. Between the trimmed V and J ends, which lost 0 bases and 3 bases, there was a span of 9 bases. The CDR3 has 14 amino acids. The chain's CDR3 is CASSLALGEETQYF. The CDR3 nucleotides read TGCGCCAGCAGCTTGGCCCTGGGAGAAGAGACCCAGTACTTC. Variable domain in full (rest from reference TRBV5-1 and TRBJ2-5): KAGVTQTPRYLIKTRGQQVTLSCSPISGHRSVSWYQQTPGQGLQFLFEYFSETQRNKGNFPGRFSGRQFSNSRSEMNVSTLELGDSALYLCASSLALGEETQYFGPGTRLLVL.